This T cell receptor (beta chain) emerged from a study of response to subunit inactivated influenza vaccine. MiXCR, run by TCRdb on the RT-PCR reads, gives a single entry per CDR3 protein. The sample holds around 520,000 distinct CDR3 sequences, around 11% seen once. This clonotype was counted a few times. The sample here was PBMCs from blood, taken on the day of vaccination. The sequence was obtained from a man aged 45-60 years who received an inactivated influenza vaccine.

The CDR3 bases are TGCGCCAGCAGCTGGCGGTTTTCCTACGAGCAGTACTTC. The encoded protein is CASSWRFSYEQYF. The chain carries TRBV5-1 and TRBJ2-7; D uncertain. The CDR3 has 13 residues. V was trimmed by 3 bases and J by 1 base, leaving 8 bases between them. Germline V lookup: CDR1 SGHRS, CDR2 YFSETQ.